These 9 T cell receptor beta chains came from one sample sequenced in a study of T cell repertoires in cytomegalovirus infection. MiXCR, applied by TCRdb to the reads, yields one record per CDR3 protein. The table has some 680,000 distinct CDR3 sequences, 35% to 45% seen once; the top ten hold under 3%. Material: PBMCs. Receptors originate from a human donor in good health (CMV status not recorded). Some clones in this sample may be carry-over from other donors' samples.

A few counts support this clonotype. The CDR3 is CASGGQGLHGELFF. Here the CDR3 DNA reads TGTGCCAGCGGCGGACAGGGCCTACACGGGGAGCTGTTTTTT. This chain joins TRBV28 and TRBJ2-2; 8 nucleotides align to TRBD1. This CDR3 region has 14 residues. Germline CDR1 and CDR2: MDHEN and SYDVKM. With 8 bases clipped from V and 7 bases from J, the junction kept 9 bases outside the gene matches.

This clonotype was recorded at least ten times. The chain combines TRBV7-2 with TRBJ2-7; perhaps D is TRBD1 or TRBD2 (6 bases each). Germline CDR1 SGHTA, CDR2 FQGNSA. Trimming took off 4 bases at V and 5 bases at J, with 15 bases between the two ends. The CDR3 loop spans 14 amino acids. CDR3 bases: TGTGCCAGCAGCTCGTGGTCGGGGGCCAACGAGCAGTACTTC. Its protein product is CASSSWSGANEQYF.

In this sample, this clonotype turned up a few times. DNA of the CDR3: TGTGCCAGCAGCCCTGACAAGCCGATTAGATCCAGGCAGCCCCAGCATTTT. Protein: CASSPDKPIRSRQPQHF. V usage is TRBV6-5 and J usage is TRBJ1-5; D uncertain. CDR1 and CDR2 from the germline V gene are MNHEY and SVGAGI. V lost 6 bases to trimming and J lost 7 bases, with 25 bases between them. CDR3 size: 17 residues.

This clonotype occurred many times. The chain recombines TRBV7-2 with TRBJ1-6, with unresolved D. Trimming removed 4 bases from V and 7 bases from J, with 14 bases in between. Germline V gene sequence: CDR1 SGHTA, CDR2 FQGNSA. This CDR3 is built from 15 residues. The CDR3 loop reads CASSSYKRSNSPLHF. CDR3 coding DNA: TGTGCCAGCAGCTCTTACAAGCGATCGAATTCACCCCTCCACTTT.

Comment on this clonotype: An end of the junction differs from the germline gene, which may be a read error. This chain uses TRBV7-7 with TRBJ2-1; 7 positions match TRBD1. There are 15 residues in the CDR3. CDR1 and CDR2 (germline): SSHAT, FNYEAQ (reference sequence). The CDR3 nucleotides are TGTGCTAGCAGCCCCGACAGGGCTGGATACAATGAGCAGTTCTTC. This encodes CASSPDRAGYNEQFF.

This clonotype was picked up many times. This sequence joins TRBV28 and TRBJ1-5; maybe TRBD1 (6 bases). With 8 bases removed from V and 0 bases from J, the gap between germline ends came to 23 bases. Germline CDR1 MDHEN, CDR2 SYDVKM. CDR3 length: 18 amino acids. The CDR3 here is CASWQGHSGGYSNQPQHF. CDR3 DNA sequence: TGTGCCAGCTGGCAGGGACACTCAGGCGGGTATAGCAATCAGCCCCAGCATTTT.

The CDR3 bases are TGCAGTGCGTGGGACCGAAACACCGGGGAGCTGTTTTTT. Protein product: CSAWDRNTGELFF. The J gene is TRBJ2-2, the V gene TRBV20-1; the D gene could be TRBD1 or TRBD2 (5 bases each). The V gene's germline CDR1 is DFQATT and CDR2 SNEGSKA (reference sequence). The CDR3 runs to 13 residues. Trimming removed 6 bases at V and 2 bases at J, with 10 bases between.

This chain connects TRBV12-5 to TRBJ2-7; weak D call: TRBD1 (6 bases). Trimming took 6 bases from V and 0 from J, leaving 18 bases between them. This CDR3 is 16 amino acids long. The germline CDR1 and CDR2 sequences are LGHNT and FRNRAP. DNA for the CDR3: TGTGCTAGTGGCGAGACACAGGGCGACCCCTCCTACGAGCAGTACTTC. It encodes CASGETQGDPSYEQYF.

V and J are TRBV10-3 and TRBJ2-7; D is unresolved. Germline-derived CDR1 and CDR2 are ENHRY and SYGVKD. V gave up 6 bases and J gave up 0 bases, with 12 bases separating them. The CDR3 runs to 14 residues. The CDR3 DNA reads TGTGCCATCAGGAAGGACGCAAGCTCCTACGAGCAGTACTTC. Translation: CAIRKDASSYEQYF.